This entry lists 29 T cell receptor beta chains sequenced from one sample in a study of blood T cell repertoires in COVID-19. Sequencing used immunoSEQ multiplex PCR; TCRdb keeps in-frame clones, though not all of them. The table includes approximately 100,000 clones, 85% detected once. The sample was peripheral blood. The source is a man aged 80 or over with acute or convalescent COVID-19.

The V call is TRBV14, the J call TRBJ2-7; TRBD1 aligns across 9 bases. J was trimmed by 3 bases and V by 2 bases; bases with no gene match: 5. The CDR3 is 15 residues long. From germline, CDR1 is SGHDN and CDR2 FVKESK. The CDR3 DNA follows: TGTGCCAGCAGCCAAACAGGGGGCAGGTTCTACGAGCAGTACTTC. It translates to CASSQTGGRFYEQYF.

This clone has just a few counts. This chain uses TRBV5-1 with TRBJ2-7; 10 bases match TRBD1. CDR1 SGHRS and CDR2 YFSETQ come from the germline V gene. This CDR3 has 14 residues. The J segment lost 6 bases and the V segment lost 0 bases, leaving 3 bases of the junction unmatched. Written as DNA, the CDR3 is TGCGCCAGCAGCTTGGGACAGGGGGCTCGCGAGCAGTACTTC. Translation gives CASSLGQGAREQYF.

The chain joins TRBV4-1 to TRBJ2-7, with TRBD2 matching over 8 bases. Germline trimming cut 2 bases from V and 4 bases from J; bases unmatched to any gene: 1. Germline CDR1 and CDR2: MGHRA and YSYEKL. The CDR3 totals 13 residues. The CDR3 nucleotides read TGCGCCAGCAGCCAACCTAGCGGGTACGAGCAGTACTTC. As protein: CASSQPSGYEQYF.

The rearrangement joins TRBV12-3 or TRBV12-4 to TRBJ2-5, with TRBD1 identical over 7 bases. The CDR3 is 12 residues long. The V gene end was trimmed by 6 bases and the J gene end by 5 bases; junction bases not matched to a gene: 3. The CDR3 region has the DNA TGTGCCAGCAGCGACAGGGCTGAGACCCAGTACTTC. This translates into CASSDRAETQYF.

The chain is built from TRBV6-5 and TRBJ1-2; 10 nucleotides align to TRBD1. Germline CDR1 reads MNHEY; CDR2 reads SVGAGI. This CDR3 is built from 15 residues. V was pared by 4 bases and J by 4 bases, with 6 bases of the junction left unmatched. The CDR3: CASSSPGQGSYGYTF. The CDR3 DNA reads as TGTGCCAGCAGTTCCCCGGGACAGGGGTCCTATGGCTACACCTTC.

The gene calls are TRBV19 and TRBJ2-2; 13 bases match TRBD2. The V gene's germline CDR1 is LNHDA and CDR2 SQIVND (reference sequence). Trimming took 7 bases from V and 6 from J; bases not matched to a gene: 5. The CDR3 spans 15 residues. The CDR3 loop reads CASIRTSGSAGELFF. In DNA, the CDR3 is TGTGCCAGTATCCGGACTAGCGGGAGTGCCGGGGAGCTGTTTTTT.

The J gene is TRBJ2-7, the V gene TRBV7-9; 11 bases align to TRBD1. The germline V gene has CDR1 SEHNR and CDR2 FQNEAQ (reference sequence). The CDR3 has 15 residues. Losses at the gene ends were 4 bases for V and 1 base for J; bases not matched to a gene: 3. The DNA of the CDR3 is TGTGCCAGCAGCTCCGGGACAGGGGGATCCTACGAGCAGTACTTC. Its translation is CASSSGTGGSYEQYF.

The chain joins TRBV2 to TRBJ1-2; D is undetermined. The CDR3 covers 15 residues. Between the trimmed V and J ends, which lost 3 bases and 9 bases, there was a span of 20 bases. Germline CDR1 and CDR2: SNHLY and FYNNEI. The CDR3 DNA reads TGTGCCAGCAGTGAGCAGATGGGCCCTTCTTCGCGCTACACCTTC. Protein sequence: CASSEQMGPSSRYTF.

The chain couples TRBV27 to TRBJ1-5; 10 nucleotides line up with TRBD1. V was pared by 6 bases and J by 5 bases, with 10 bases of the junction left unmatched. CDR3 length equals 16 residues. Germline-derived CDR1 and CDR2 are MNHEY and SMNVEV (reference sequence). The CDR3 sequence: CASSPLVGTGDQPQHF. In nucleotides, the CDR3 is TGTGCCAGCAGCCCTCTGGTGGGGACAGGGGATCAGCCCCAGCATTTT.

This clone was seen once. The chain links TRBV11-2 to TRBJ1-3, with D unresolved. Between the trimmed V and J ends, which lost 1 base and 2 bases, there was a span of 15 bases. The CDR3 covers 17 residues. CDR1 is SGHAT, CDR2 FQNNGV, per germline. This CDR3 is CASSLVARGLAGNTIYF. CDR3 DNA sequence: TGTGCCAGCAGCTTAGTTGCGAGAGGGTTAGCTGGAAACACCATATATTTT.

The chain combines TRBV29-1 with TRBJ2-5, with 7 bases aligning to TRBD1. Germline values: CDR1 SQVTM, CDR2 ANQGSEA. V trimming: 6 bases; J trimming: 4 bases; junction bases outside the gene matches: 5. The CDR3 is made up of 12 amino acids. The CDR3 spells CSVLDRAETQYF. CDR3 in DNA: TGCAGCGTCCTAGACAGGGCAGAGACCCAGTACTTC.

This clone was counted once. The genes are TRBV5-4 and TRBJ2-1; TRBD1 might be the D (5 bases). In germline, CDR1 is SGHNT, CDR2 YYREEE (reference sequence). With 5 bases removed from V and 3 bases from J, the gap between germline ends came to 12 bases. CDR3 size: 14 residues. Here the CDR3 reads CASSRGADYNEQFF. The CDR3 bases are TGTGCCAGCAGTCGTGGGGCAGACTACAATGAGCAGTTCTTC.

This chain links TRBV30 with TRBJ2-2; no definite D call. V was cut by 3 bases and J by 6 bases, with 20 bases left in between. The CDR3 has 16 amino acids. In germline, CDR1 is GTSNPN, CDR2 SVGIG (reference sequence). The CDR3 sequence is CAWSRPPGYVSGELFF. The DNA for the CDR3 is TGTGCCTGGAGCAGACCTCCGGGTTATGTCTCCGGGGAGCTGTTTTTT.

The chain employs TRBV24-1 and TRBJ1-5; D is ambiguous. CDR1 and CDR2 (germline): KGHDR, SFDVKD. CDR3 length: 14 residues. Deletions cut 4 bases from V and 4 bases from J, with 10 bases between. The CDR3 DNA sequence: TGTGCCACCAGTGAGCCCGGGTCAAATCAGCCCCAGCATTTT. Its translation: CATSEPGSNQPQHF.

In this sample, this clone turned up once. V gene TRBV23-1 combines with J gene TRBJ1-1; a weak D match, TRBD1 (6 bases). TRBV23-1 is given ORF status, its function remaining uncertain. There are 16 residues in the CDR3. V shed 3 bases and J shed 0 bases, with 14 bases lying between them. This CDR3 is CASSHRDNELNTEAFF. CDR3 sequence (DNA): TGCGCCAGCAGTCACCGGGACAACGAATTGAACACTGAAGCTTTCTTT.

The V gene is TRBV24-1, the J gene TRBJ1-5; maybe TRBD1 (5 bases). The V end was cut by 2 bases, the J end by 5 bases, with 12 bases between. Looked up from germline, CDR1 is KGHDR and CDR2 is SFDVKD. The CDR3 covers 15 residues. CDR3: CATSDSQGSYQPQHF. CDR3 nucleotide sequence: TGTGCCACCAGTGATTCCCAGGGTTCCTATCAGCCCCAGCATTTT.

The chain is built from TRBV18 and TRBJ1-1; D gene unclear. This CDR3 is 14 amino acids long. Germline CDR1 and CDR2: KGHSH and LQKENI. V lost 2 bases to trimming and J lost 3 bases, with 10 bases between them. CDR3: CASSPLSQYTEAFF. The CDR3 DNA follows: TGTGCCAGCTCACCATTGTCCCAGTACACTGAAGCTTTCTTT.

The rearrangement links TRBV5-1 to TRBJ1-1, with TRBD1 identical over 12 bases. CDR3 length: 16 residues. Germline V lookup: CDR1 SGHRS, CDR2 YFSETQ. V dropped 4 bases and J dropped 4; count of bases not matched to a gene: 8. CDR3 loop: CASSPGTGGRFTEAFF. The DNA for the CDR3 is TGCGCCAGCAGCCCAGGGACAGGGGGCCGGTTCACTGAAGCTTTCTTT.

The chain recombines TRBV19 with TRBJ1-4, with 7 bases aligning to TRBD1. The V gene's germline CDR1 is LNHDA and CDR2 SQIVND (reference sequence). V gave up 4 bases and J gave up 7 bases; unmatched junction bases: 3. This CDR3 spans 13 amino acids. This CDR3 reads CASSKGAREKLFF. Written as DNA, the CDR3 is TGTGCCAGTAGTAAGGGGGCGCGTGAAAAACTGTTTTTT.

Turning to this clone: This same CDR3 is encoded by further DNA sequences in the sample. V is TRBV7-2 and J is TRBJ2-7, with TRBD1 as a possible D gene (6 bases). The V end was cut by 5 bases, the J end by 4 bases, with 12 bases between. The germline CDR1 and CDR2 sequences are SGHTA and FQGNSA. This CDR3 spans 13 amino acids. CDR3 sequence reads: CASSPTGPYEQYF. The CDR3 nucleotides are TGTGCCAGCAGCCCTACAGGGCCTTACGAGCAGTACTTC.

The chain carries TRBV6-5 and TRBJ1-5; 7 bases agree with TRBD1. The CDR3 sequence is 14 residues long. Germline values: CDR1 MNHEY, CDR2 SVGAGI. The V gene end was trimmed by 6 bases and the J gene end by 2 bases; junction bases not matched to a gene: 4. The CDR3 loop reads CASSRQGGNQPQHF. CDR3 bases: TGTGCCAGCAGCAGACAGGGCGGCAATCAGCCCCAGCATTTT.

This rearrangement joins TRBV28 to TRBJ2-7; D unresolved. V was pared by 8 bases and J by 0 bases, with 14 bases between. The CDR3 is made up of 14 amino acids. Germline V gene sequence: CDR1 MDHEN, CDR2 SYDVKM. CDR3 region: CASQAASHSYEQYF. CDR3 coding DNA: TGTGCCAGCCAGGCAGCCTCGCACTCCTACGAGCAGTACTTC.

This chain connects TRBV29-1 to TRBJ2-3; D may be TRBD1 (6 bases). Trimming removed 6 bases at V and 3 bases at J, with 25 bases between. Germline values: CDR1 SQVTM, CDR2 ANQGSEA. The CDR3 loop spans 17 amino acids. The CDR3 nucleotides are TGCAGCGTGGTAAGGGGGAGTATTCCCTCCTTTACAGATACGCAGTATTTT. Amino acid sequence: CSVVRGSIPSFTDTQYF.

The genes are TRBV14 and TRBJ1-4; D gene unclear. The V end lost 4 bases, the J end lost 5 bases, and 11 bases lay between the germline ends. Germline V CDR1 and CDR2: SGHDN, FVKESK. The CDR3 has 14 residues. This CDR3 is CASSLKGGNEKLFF. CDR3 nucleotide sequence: TGTGCCAGCAGCCTGAAAGGAGGGAATGAAAAACTGTTTTTT.

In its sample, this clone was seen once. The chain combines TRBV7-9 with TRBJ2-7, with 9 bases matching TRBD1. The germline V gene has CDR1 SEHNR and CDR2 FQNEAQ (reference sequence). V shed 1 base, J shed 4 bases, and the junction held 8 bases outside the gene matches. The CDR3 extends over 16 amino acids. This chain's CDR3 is CASSLDGNRGLYEQYF. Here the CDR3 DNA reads TGTGCCAGCAGCTTAGACGGTAACAGGGGGCTTTACGAGCAGTACTTC.

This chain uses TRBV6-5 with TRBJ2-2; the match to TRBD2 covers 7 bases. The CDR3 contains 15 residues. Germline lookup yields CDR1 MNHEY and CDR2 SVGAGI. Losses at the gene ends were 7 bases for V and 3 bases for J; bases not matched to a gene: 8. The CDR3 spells CASTQWGGDTGELFF. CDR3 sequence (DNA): TGTGCCAGCACCCAATGGGGGGGAGACACCGGGGAGCTGTTTTTT.

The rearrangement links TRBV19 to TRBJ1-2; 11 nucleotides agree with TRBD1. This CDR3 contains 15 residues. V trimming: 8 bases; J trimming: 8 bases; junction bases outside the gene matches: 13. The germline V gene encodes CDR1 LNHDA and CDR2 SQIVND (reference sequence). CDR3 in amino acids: CASVTTGTGGRGYTF. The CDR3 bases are TGTGCCAGTGTAACTACCGGGACAGGGGGTCGGGGCTACACCTTC.

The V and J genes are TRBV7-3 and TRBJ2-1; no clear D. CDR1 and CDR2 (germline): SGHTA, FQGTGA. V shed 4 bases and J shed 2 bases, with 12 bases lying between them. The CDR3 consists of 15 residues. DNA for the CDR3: TGTGCCAGCAGCTCCGGGTCGACGGCCTACAATGAGCAGTTCTTC. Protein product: CASSSGSTAYNEQFF. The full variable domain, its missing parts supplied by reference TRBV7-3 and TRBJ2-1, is GAGVSQTPSNKVTEKGKYVELRCDPISGHTALYWYRQSLGQGPEFLIYFQGTGAADDSGLPNDRFFAVRPEGSVSTLKIQRTERGDSAVYLCASSSGSTAYNEQFFGPGTRLTVL.

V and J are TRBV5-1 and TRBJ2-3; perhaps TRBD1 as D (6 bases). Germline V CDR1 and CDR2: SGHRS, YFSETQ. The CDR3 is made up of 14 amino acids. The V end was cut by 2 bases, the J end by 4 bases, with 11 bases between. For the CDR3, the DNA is TGCGCCAGCAGCTTACAGGGTGGCGCAGATACGCAGTATTTT. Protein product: CASSLQGGADTQYF.